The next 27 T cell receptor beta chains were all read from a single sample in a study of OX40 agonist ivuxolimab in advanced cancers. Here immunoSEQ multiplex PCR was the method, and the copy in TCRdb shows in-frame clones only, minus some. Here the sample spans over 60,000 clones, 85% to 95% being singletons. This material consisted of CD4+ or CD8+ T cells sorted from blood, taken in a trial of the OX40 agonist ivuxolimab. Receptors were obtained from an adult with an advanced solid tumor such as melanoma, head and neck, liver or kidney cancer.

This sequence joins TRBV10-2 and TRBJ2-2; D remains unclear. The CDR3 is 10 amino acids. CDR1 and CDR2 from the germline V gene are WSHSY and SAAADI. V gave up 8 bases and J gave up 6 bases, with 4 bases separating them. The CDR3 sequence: CASRSGELFF. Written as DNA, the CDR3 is TGCGCCAGCCGGTCCGGGGAGCTGTTTTTT.

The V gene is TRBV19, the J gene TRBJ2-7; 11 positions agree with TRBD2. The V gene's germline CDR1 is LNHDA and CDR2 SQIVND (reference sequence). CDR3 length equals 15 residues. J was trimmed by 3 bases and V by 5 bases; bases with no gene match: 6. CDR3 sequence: CASSSSSGRIYEQYF. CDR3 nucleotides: TGTGCCAGTAGTTCCTCTAGCGGGAGGATCTACGAGCAGTACTTC.

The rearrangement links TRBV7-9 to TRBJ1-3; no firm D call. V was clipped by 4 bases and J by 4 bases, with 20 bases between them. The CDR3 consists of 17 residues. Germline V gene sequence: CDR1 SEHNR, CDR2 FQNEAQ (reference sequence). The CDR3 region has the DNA TGTGCCAGCAGCTCCCGGCAGGCCGACCCCGACGGAAACACCATATATTTT. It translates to CASSSRQADPDGNTIYF.

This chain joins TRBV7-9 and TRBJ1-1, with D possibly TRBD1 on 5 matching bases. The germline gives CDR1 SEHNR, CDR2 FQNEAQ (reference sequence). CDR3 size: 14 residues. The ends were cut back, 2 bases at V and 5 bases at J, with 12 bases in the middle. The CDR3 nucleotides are TGTGCCAGCAGCTTATCACAGGTGGGGACTGAAGCTTTCTTT. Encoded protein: CASSLSQVGTEAFF.

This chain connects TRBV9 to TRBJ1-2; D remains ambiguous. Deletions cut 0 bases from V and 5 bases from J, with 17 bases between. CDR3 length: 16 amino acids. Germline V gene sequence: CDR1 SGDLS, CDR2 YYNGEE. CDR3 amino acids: CASSVGGTTLAYGYTF. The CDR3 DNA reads TGTGCCAGCAGCGTAGGAGGCACGACACTCGCATATGGCTACACCTTC.

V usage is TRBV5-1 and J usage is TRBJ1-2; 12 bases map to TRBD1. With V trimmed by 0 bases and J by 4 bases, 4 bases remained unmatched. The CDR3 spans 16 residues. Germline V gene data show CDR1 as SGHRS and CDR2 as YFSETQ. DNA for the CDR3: TGCGCCAGCAGCTTGGGGGACAGGGGGCGCCCCTATGGCTACACCTTC. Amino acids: CASSLGDRGRPYGYTF.

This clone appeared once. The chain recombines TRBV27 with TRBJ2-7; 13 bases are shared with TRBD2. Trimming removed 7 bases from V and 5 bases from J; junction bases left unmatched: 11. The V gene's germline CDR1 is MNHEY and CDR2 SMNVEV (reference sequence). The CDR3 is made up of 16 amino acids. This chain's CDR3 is CASMGPTSGGSHEQYF. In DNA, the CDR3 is TGTGCCAGCATGGGTCCGACTAGCGGGGGGTCCCACGAGCAGTACTTC.

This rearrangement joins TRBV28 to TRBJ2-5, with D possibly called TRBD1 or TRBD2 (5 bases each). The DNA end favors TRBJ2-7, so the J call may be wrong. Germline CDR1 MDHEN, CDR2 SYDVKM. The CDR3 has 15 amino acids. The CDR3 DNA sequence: TGTGCCAGCAGTTTTAGGGGAGCTGCCACCTACGAGCAGTACTTC. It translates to CASSFRGAATYEQYF.

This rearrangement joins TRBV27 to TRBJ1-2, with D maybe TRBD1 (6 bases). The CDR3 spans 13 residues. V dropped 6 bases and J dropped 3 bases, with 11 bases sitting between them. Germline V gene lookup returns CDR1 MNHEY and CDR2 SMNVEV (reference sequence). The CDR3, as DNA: TGTGCCAGCAGCCTACAGGGACACTATGGCTACACCTTC. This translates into CASSLQGHYGYTF.

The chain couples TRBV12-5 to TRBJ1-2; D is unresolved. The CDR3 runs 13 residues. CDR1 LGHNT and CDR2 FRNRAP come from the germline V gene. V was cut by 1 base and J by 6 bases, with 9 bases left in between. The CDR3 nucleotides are TGTGCTAGTGGTTTGGGCGTTTTGAATGGCTACACCTTC. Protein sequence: CASGLGVLNGYTF.

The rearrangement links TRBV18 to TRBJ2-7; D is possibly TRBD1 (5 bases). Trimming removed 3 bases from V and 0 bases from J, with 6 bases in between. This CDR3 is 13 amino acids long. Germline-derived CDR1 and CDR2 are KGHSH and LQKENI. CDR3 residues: CASSPDSSYEQYF. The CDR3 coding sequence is TGTGCCAGCTCACCCGACAGCTCCTACGAGCAGTACTTC.

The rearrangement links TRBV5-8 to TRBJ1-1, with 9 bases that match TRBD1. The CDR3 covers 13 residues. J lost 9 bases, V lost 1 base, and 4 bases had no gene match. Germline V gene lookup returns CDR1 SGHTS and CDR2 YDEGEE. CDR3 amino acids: CASSLTGGGKAFF. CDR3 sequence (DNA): TGTGCCAGCAGCTTGACAGGGGGCGGGAAAGCTTTCTTT.

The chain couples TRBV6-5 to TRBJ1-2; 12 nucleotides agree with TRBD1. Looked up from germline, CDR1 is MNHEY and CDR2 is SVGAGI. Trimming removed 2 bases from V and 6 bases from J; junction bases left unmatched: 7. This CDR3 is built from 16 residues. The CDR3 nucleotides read TGTGCCAGCAGTTACGGGACAGGGGGCAGAAGAAATGGCTACACCTTC. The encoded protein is CASSYGTGGRRNGYTF.

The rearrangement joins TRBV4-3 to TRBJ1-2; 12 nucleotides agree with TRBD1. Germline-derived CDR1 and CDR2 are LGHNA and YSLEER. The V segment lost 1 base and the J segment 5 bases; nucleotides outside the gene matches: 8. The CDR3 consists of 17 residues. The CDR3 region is CASSQGLGQGARYGYTF. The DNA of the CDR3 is TGCGCCAGCAGCCAAGGCCTGGGACAGGGGGCTCGGTATGGCTACACCTTC.

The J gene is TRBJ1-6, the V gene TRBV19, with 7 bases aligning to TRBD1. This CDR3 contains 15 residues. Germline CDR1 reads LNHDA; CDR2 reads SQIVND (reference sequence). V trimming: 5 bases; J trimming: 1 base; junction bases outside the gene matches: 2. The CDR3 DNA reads TGTGCCAGTAGTCCGGACAGGTCCTATAATTCACCCCTCCACTTT. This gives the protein CASSPDRSYNSPLHF.

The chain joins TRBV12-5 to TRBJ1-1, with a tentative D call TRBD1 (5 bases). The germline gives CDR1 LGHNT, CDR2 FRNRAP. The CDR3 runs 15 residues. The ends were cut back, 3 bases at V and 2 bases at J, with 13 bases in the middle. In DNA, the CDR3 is TGTGCTAGTGGTTTCCGGGCAGGGACCAACACTGAAGCTTTCTTT. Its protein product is CASGFRAGTNTEAFF.

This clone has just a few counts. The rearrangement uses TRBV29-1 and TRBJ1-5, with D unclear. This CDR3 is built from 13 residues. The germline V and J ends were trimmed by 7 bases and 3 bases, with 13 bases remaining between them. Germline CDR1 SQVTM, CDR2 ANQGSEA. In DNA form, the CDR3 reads TGCAGCGCCAGCGAGCAGTCCAATCAGCCCCAGCATTTT. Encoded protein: CSASEQSNQPQHF.

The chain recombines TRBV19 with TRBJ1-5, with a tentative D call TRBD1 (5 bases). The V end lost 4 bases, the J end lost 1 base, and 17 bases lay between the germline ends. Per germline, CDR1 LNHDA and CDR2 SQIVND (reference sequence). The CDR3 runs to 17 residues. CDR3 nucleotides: TGTGCCAGTAGTAGGACACCCCGGCTTGCGAGCAATCAGCCCCAGCATTTT. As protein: CASSRTPRLASNQPQHF.

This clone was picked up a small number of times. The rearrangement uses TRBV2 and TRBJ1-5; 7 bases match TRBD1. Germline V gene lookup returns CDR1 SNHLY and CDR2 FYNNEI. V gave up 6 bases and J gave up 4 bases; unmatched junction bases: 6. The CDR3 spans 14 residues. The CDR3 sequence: CASRRTGDNQPQHF. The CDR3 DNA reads TGTGCCAGCAGGCGAACAGGGGATAATCAGCCCCAGCATTTT.

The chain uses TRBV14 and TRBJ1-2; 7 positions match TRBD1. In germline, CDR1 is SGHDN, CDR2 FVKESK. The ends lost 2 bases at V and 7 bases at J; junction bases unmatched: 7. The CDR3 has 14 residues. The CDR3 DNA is TGTGCCAGCAGCCAAATTTACGACAGGGTTGGCTACACCTTC. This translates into CASSQIYDRVGYTF.

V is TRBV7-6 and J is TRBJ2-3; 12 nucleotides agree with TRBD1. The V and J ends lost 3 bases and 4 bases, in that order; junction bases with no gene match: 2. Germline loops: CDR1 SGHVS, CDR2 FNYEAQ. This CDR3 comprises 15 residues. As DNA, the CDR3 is TGTGCCAGCAGCTTGGGACAGGGGGCTGCAGATACGCAGTATTTT. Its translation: CASSLGQGAADTQYF.

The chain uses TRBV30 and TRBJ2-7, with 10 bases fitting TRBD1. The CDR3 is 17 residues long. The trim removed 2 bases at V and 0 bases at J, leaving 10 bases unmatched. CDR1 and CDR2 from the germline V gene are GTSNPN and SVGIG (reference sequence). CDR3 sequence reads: CAWSPSFRTGGSYEQYF. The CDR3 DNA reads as TGTGCCTGGAGTCCCTCCTTTAGGACAGGGGGCTCCTACGAGCAGTACTTC.

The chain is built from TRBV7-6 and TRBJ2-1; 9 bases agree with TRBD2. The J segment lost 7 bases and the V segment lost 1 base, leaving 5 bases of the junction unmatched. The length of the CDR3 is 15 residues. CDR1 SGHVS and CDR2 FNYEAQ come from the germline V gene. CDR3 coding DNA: TGTGCCAGCAGCTTAGGAGCGGGGGGAACGAATGAGCAGTTCTTC. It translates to CASSLGAGGTNEQFF.

CDR3 sequence reads: CASSYGTGGNYGYTF. CDR3 in DNA: TGTGCCAGCAGTTACGGGACAGGGGGAAACTATGGCTACACCTTC. The chain joins TRBV6-5 to TRBJ1-2, with 11 nucleotides matching TRBD1. The V segment lost 2 bases and the J segment 2 bases; nucleotides outside the gene matches: 1. Per the germline V gene, CDR1 is MNHEY and CDR2 is SVGAGI. This CDR3 comprises 15 residues.

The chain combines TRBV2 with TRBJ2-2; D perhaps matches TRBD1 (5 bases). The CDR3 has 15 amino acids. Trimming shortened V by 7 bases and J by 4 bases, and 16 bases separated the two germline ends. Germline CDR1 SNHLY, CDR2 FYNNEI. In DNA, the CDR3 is TGTGCCAGCACTTATGGGCACAGGACCACCGGGGAGCTGTTTTTT. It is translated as CASTYGHRTTGELFF. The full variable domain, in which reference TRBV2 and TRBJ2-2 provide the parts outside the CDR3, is EPEVTQTPSHQVTQMGQEVILRCVPISNHLYFYWYRQILGQKVEFLVSFYNNEISEKSEIFDDQFSVERPDGSNFTLKIRSTKLEDSAMYFCASTYGHRTTGELFFGEGSRLTVL.

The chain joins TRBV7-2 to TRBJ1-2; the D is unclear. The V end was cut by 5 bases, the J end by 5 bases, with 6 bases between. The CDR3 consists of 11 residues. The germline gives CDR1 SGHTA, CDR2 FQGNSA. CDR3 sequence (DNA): TGTGCCAGCAGCCCGAGTTATGGCTACACCTTC. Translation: CASSPSYGYTF. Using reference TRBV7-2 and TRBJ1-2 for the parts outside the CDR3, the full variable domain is GAGVSQSPSNKVTEKGKDVELRCDPISGHTALYWYRQSLGQGLEFLIYFQGNSAPDKSGLPSDRFSAERTGGSVSTLTIQRTQQEDSAVYLCASSPSYGYTFGSGTRLTVV.

The CDR3 DNA follows: TGTGCCAGCAGCCCCCCGGGTTACGAGCAGTACTTC. This codes for CASSPPGYEQYF. This chain links TRBV14 with TRBJ2-7; no reliable D call. Trimming left V 4 bases short and J 4 bases short, with 8 bases between. Per the germline V gene, CDR1 is SGHDN and CDR2 is FVKESK. The CDR3 has 12 amino acids.